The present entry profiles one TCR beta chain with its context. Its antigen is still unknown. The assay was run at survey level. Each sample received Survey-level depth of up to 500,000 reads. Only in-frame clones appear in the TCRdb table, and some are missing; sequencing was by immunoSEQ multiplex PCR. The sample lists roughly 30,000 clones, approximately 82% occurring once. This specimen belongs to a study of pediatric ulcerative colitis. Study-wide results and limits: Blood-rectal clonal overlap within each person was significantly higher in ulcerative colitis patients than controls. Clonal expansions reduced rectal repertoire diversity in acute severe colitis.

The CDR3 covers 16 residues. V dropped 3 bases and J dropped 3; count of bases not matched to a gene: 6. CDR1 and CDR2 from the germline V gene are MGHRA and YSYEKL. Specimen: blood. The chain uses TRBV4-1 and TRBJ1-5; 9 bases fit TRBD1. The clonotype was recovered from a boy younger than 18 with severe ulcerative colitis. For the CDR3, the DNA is TGCGCCAGCAGCCAGCATGGGACAGGGAACAATCAGCCCCAGCATTTT. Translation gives CASSQHGTGNNQPQHF.